A single sample gave rise to the 8 T cell receptor beta chains below, sequenced in a study of blood T cell repertoires in COVID-19 (dated by TCRdb to the early 2020s). Receptors were amplified or captured by the immunoSEQ multiplex PCR assay. TCRdb retrieved this table from immuneACCESS and kept in-frame rearrangements only. Not all clones are present; in checked studies, unresolved V genes account for under half, and no reason is known for the remainder. The sample table lists around 50,000 clones, roughly 88% of them with a count of one. Roughly 15% of the sample is held by the ten biggest clonotypes. The sequencing input was peripheral blood. Every receptor here comes from a human donor in a cohort sampled during active COVID-19.

The chain couples TRBV5-1 to TRBJ2-7; D might be TRBD2 (5 bases). CDR3 length equals 16 residues. The germline V gene has CDR1 SGHRS and CDR2 YFSETQ. V dropped 5 bases and J dropped 4 bases, with 22 bases sitting between them. This CDR3 reads CASRLASDFPVYEQYF. In DNA form, the CDR3 reads TGCGCCAGCAGACTTGCTTCGGACTTTCCGGTTTACGAGCAGTACTTC.

The chain recombines TRBV7-2 with TRBJ1-3; a possible D gene is TRBD1 (5 bases). V was clipped by 6 bases and J by 4 bases, with 16 bases between them. The CDR3 sequence is 15 residues long. Germline CDR1 reads SGHTA; CDR2 reads FQGNSA. CDR3 loop: CASRLGGSGGNTIYF. As DNA, the CDR3 is TGTGCCAGCAGACTAGGAGGGTCAGGGGGAAACACCATATATTTT.

This clone was seen a single time. V is TRBV9 and J is TRBJ1-3; the D is unclear. The CDR3 totals 17 residues. V was cut by 0 bases and J by 2 bases, with 15 bases left in between. CDR1 is SGDLS, CDR2 YYNGEE, per germline. The CDR3 here is CASSVATGWAAGNTIYF. The CDR3 DNA reads as TGTGCCAGCAGCGTAGCCACCGGTTGGGCAGCTGGAAACACCATATATTTT.

V and J are TRBV7-8 and TRBJ2-7; the D is unclear. The germline CDR1 and CDR2 sequences are SGHVS and FQNEAQ. The CDR3 extends over 16 amino acids. Deletions cut 1 base from V and 2 bases from J, with 15 bases between. The chain's CDR3 is CASSLVVTTEAYEQYF. In DNA, the CDR3 is TGTGCCAGCAGCTTAGTCGTTACGACTGAAGCCTACGAGCAGTACTTC.

The V and J genes are TRBV27 and TRBJ1-1, with TRBD1 as a possible D gene (5 bases). This CDR3 is 14 amino acids long. With 4 bases removed from V and 0 bases from J, the gap between germline ends came to 9 bases. Germline CDR1 is MNHEY and CDR2 is SMNVEV (reference sequence). The DNA for the CDR3 is TGTGCCAGCAGTTGGTCAGGGTTGAACACTGAAGCTTTCTTT. It translates to CASSWSGLNTEAFF.

The V call is TRBV5-1, the J call TRBJ1-1, with 11 bases fitting TRBD1. The trim removed 3 bases at V and 6 bases at J, leaving 7 bases unmatched. Germline values: CDR1 SGHRS, CDR2 YFSETQ. The CDR3 is 15 amino acids. The CDR3 region is CASSSGQGVPPEAFF. The CDR3 region has the DNA TGCGCCAGCAGCTCGGGACAGGGGGTACCACCTGAAGCTTTCTTT.

This clone was seen a few times. The chain joins TRBV27 to TRBJ2-2, with TRBD1 as a possible D gene (6 bases). Trimming left V 5 bases short and J 1 base short, with 11 bases between. The CDR3 contains 15 residues. Germline values: CDR1 MNHEY, CDR2 SMNVEV (reference sequence). The CDR3, as DNA: TGTGCCAGCAGTCTAACAGGGCAGAACACCGGGGAGCTGTTTTTT. Its protein product is CASSLTGQNTGELFF.

The gene calls are TRBV5-4 and TRBJ1-1, with a possible D match to TRBD1 (6 bases). The V end was cut by 5 bases, the J end by 0 bases, with 17 bases between. CDR3 length: 16 residues. The germline gives CDR1 SGHNT, CDR2 YYREEE (reference sequence). Here the CDR3 reads CASRPGHGTMNTEAFF. As DNA, the CDR3 is TGTGCCAGCAGACCGGGACACGGAACCATGAACACTGAAGCTTTCTTT.